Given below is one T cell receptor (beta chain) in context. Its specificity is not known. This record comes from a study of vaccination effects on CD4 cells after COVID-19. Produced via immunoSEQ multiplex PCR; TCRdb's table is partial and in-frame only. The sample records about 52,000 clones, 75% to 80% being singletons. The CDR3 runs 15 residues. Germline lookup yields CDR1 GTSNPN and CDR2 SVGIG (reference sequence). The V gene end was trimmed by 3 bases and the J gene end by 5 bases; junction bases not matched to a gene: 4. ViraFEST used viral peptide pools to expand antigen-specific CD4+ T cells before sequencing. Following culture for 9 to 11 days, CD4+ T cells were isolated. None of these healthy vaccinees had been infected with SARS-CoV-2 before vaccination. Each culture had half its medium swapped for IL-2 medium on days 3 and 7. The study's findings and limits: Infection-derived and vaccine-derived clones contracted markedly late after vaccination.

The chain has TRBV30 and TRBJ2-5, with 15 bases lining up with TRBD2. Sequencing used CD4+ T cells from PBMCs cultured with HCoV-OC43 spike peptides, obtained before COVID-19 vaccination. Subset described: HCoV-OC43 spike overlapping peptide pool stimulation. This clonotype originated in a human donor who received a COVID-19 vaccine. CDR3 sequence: CAWSGLAGGQETQYF. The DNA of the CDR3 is TGTGCCTGGAGCGGACTAGCGGGGGGGCAGGAGACCCAGTACTTC.